This T cell receptor (beta chain) was identified during a study of breast tumors, draining lymph nodes, adjacent tissues. General study results and limits: Data fit most tumor T cells coming from lymph node, expanding in tumor. Compared with basal-like, luminal-like tumors shared significantly more repertoire with nontumor tissue. Tumor repertoires ranked between lymph nodes and nontumor tissue in diversity, with V and J gene preferences.

This clonotype was seen repeatedly, ten times or more. Its matching antigen is unknown. Breast cancer patients provided tissue from their axillary draining lymph nodes. TCRdb processed the multiplex PCR reads anew with MiXCR; each CDR3 protein has one entry. The sample shows approximately 280,000 distinct CDR3 sequences, roughly 30% of them seen only once. The CDR3 consists of 15 residues. Trimming at V came to 1 base and at J to 7 bases, leaving 8 bases not matched to a gene. From germline, CDR1 is MGHDK and CDR2 SYGVNS. This chain uses TRBV25-1 with TRBJ2-5, with 8 positions matching TRBD2. The sequence came from a female donor with breast cancer. Some clones in this sample may be carry-over from other donors' samples. The sequencing input was axillary lymph node tissue. CDR3 coding DNA: TGTGCCAGCAGTGAATTCGGGGGGGCGATGGGGACCCAGTACTTC. Translating it yields CASSEFGGAMGTQYF.